The clone carrying this T cell receptor (beta chain) was recorded a few times. What it binds is unknown. The data are from a study of blood T cells in healthy people across ages. Broader study findings: Both naive CD4+ cell counts and diversity were greater in long-lived donors than in aged donors.

Primers used in a second PCR of roughly 7 to 11 cycles were a sample-barcoded 5' primer and a J-beta primer mix. A template-switch adaptor with 12 random nucleotides tagged each cDNA molecule. TCRdb redid the calling of the 5' RACE reads with MiXCR, one entry per CDR3 protein. The sample includes about 970,000 distinct CDR3 sequences, roughly 50% of them seen just once. Germline V gene sequence: CDR1 SQVTM, CDR2 ANQGSEA. With V trimmed by 7 bases and J by 6 bases, 11 bases remained unmatched. The CDR3 contains 13 residues. The TCR comes from a woman aged 55-70 years in good health. Sequenced: blood. This chain connects TRBV29-1 to TRBJ1-1, with 7 bases that match TRBD1. The CDR3: CSAARGGSAEAFF. The DNA for the CDR3 is TGCAGCGCCGCACGAGGGGGCTCCGCTGAAGCTTTCTTT. The full variable domain, its missing parts supplied by reference TRBV29-1 and TRBJ1-1, is SAVISQKPSRDICQRGTSLTIQCQVDSQVTMMFWYRQQPGQSLTLIATANQGSEATYESGFVIDKFPISRPNLTFSTLTVSNMSPEDSSIYLCSAARGGSAEAFFGQGTRLTVV.